These 30 T cell receptor beta chains were all obtained from the same sample, sequenced in a study of Ad26.COV2.S vaccination and SARS-CoV-2 variants. Sequencing used immunoSEQ multiplex PCR; TCRdb keeps in-frame clones, though not all of them. The table records about 350,000 clones, more than 75% of them present only once. Regarding treatment: 15 to 20 received Ad26.COV2.S at low or high dose, single or two shots; 5 received placebo; per-sample allocation not given. Sample collection was performed on day 63 after the first vaccine or placebo injection. This material consisted of peripheral blood, taken in a trial of Ad26.COV2.S vaccine versus placebo. The receptors here all came from a person aged 18 to 59 who received the Ad26.COV2.S COVID-19 vaccine or a placebo.

The rearrangement joins TRBV7-2 to TRBJ1-2, with D maybe TRBD1 (6 bases). The CDR3 totals 14 residues. The V end lost 6 bases, the J end lost 2 bases, and 13 bases lay between the germline ends. Germline V CDR1 and CDR2: SGHTA, FQGNSA. The CDR3 loop reads CASRPIQGNYGYTF. The DNA for the CDR3 is TGTGCCAGCAGACCGATACAGGGAAACTATGGCTACACCTTC. Full variable domain (rest looked up from reference TRBV7-2 and TRBJ1-2): GAGVSQSPSNKVTEKGKDVELRCDPISGHTALYWYRQSLGQGLEFLIYFQGNSAPDKSGLPSDRFSAERTGGSVSTLTIQRTQQEDSAVYLCASRPIQGNYGYTFGSGTRLTVV.

The V gene is TRBV2, the J gene TRBJ1-5; no firm D call. The ends were cut back, 1 base at V and 7 bases at J, with 14 bases in the middle. The germline CDR1 and CDR2 sequences are SNHLY and FYNNEI. This CDR3 has 15 residues. The CDR3 protein is CASSEVSRAGQPQHF. In DNA form, the CDR3 reads TGTGCCAGCAGTGAAGTGTCACGGGCCGGGCAGCCCCAGCATTTT.

The rearrangement links TRBV27 to TRBJ2-7; 10 bases fit TRBD2. This CDR3 comprises 15 residues. The ends lost 3 bases at V and 7 bases at J; junction bases unmatched: 9. Per the germline V gene, CDR1 is MNHEY and CDR2 is SMNVEV (reference sequence). The CDR3 sequence is CASSFEAGGPDEQYF. CDR3 DNA: TGTGCCAGCAGTTTTGAAGCGGGGGGGCCTGATGAGCAGTACTTC.

This chain joins TRBV24-1 and TRBJ2-7; weak D call: TRBD2 (5 bases). The CDR3 totals 17 residues. Germline V gives CDR1 KGHDR, CDR2 SFDVKD. With 2 bases removed from V and 3 bases from J, the gap between germline ends came to 19 bases. The CDR3, as DNA: TGTGCCACCAGTGATTCCCCTGGTCGGGGTTCCTACTACGAGCAGTACTTC. Translation: CATSDSPGRGSYYEQYF.

This clone was counted only a few times. The rearrangement links TRBV5-1 to TRBJ2-2, with no clear D. CDR3 length equals 14 residues. Trimming pared 0 bases from V and 4 bases from J, leaving 7 bases between. Germline V gene data show CDR1 as SGHRS and CDR2 as YFSETQ. CDR3 amino acids: CASSLDAATGELFF. Written as DNA, the CDR3 is TGCGCCAGCAGCTTGGACGCGGCCACCGGGGAGCTGTTTTTT.

The genes are TRBV5-5 and TRBJ1-5, with D perhaps TRBD1 (5 bases). The V gene's germline CDR1 is SGHKS and CDR2 YYEKEE (reference sequence). This CDR3 has 15 amino acids. Between the trimmed V and J ends, which lost 2 bases and 3 bases, there was a span of 12 bases. CDR3 nucleotides: TGTGCCAGCAGCTTATATGGGGCCTCCAATCAGCCCCAGCATTTT. Translated: CASSLYGASNQPQHF.

The rearrangement uses TRBV9 and TRBJ2-2; TRBD1 aligns across 9 bases. V lost 0 bases and J lost 6; bases outside the gene matches: 3. The CDR3 has 15 residues. The germline V gene encodes CDR1 SGDLS and CDR2 YYNGEE. CDR3 sequence reads: CASSVEGTGSGELFF. In DNA form, the CDR3 reads TGTGCCAGCAGCGTAGAGGGGACAGGGTCCGGGGAGCTGTTTTTT.

The chain joins TRBV28 to TRBJ2-1, with 8 bases matching TRBD2. V dropped 4 bases and J dropped 7; count of bases not matched to a gene: 6. This CDR3 comprises 14 residues. Germline V gene lookup returns CDR1 MDHEN and CDR2 SYDVKM. The CDR3 reads CASSSGTSWNEQFF. DNA of the CDR3: TGTGCCAGCAGTTCCGGGACTAGTTGGAATGAGCAGTTCTTC.

The chain recombines TRBV2 with TRBJ2-2; D gene ambiguous. Trimming took 3 bases from V and 7 from J, leaving 12 bases between them. Germline V gene data show CDR1 as SNHLY and CDR2 as FYNNEI. This CDR3 spans 14 amino acids. CDR3 sequence (DNA): TGTGCCAGCAGTGATCGGGTATCGGGCGGGGAGCTGTTTTTT. Amino acids: CASSDRVSGGELFF.

The V gene is TRBV7-6, the J gene TRBJ2-1, with 13 bases matching TRBD2. CDR3 size: 17 residues. The J segment lost 4 bases and the V segment lost 4 bases, leaving 7 bases of the junction unmatched. CDR1 and CDR2 from the germline V gene are SGHVS and FNYEAQ. For the CDR3, the DNA is TGTGCCAGCAGCTCTTGGACTAGCGGGAGTGGATACAATGAGCAGTTCTTC. Its translation is CASSSWTSGSGYNEQFF.

The genes are TRBV5-4 and TRBJ1-3, with 7 bases fitting TRBD1. J lost 0 bases, V lost 2 bases, and 11 bases had no gene match. The CDR3 totals 18 residues. CDR1 SGHNT and CDR2 YYREEE come from the germline V gene (reference sequence). For the CDR3, the DNA is TGTGCCAGCAGCTTTATTCCTACAGGGGCCAGCTCTGGAAACACCATATATTTT. Its protein product is CASSFIPTGASSGNTIYF.

The chain links TRBV5-1 to TRBJ2-5; 12 bases agree with TRBD2. Germline V gives CDR1 SGHRS, CDR2 YFSETQ. The CDR3 extends over 15 amino acids. V was pared by 4 bases and J by 2 bases, with 3 bases of the junction left unmatched. The CDR3 nucleotides are TGCGCCAGCAGCAACGGACTAGCGGGACAAGAGACCCAGTACTTC. As protein: CASSNGLAGQETQYF.

This clone was seen just once. The chain links TRBV27 to TRBJ2-7; 7 nucleotides agree with TRBD1. CDR3 length: 13 residues. V lost 6 bases and J lost 3; bases outside the gene matches: 5. Germline CDR1 reads MNHEY; CDR2 reads SMNVEV (reference sequence). CDR3 DNA sequence: TGTGCCAGCAGCCACGGACAGGTCTACGAGCAGTACTTC. This codes for CASSHGQVYEQYF.

V is TRBV6-2 or TRBV6-3 and J is TRBJ2-6; 8 nucleotides agree with TRBD1. The CDR3 totals 15 residues. V dropped 5 bases and J dropped 3; count of bases not matched to a gene: 3. Germline values: CDR1 MNHEY, CDR2 SVGEGT. CDR3 coding DNA: TGTGCCAGCAGTCGCAGGGGGCTTGGGGCCAACGTCCTGACTTTC. This sequence encodes CASSRRGLGANVLTF.

The chain employs TRBV19 and TRBJ2-5; maybe TRBD2 (5 bases). Germline values: CDR1 LNHDA, CDR2 SQIVND (reference sequence). The ends were cut back, 3 bases at V and 5 bases at J, with 16 bases in the middle. The CDR3 loop spans 15 amino acids. The CDR3 sequence: CASSISTGSWETQYF. CDR3 nucleotides: TGTGCCAGTAGTATTTCAACGGGGTCTTGGGAGACCCAGTACTTC.

The chain is built from TRBV2 and TRBJ2-7, with a tentative D call TRBD1 (6 bases). The CDR3 has 11 amino acids. Trimming took off 8 bases at V and 4 bases at J, with 9 bases between the two ends. The V gene's germline CDR1 is SNHLY and CDR2 FYNNEI. The CDR3 reads CASQGTYEQYF. The CDR3 DNA reads TGTGCCAGCCAGGGGACATACGAGCAGTACTTC.

V gene TRBV2 combines with J gene TRBJ2-2; 11 positions match TRBD2. The V and J ends lost 7 bases and 6 bases, in that order; junction bases with no gene match: 4. The CDR3 loop spans 14 amino acids. Germline V CDR1 and CDR2: SNHLY, FYNNEI. CDR3 protein: CASILAGVSGELFF. The CDR3 coding sequence is TGTGCCAGCATACTAGCGGGGGTTTCCGGGGAGCTGTTTTTT.

V is TRBV11-3 and J is TRBJ2-3; TRBD1 matches 9 bases. CDR1 is SGHNT and CDR2 is YENEEA in the germline V gene. This CDR3 is built from 14 residues. J gave up 11 bases and V 4 bases, and 10 bases lay outside the gene matches. CDR3 in amino acids: CASSSGTGPSKQYF. In DNA form, the CDR3 reads TGTGCCAGCAGCTCCGGGACAGGGCCTAGTAAGCAGTATTTT.

This clone was seen at least ten times. V is TRBV18 and J is TRBJ2-3; perhaps D is TRBD1 or TRBD2 (5 bases each). Trimming left V 2 bases short and J 2 bases short, with 17 bases between. The CDR3 is made up of 17 amino acids. CDR1 is KGHSH and CDR2 is LQKENI in the germline V gene. The CDR3 sequence is CASSPLRGEGTTDTQYF. CDR3 in DNA: TGTGCCAGCTCACCATTACGAGGAGAAGGGACCACAGATACGCAGTATTTT. The variable domain in full, completed from reference TRBV18 and TRBJ2-3, reads NAGVMQNPRHLVRRRGQEARLRCSPMKGHSHVYWYRQLPEEGLKFMVYLQKENIIDESGMPKERFSAEFPKEGPSILRIQQVVRGDSAAYFCASSPLRGEGTTDTQYFGPGTRLTVL.

The chain links TRBV4-3 to TRBJ1-1, with a weak D call TRBD1 (6 bases). Trimming pared 4 bases from V and 1 base from J, leaving 13 bases between. The CDR3 contains 15 residues. The germline V gene has CDR1 LGHNA and CDR2 YSLEER. In DNA, the CDR3 is TGCGCCAGCAGCCTGGACAGTTGGAGGAACACTGAAGCTTTCTTT. Translation gives CASSLDSWRNTEAFF.

The chain links TRBV30 to TRBJ1-1; no definite D call. The V end was cut by 0 bases, the J end by 4 bases, with 9 bases between. Germline V gives CDR1 GTSNPN, CDR2 SVGIG (reference sequence). The CDR3 runs 13 residues. In nucleotides, the CDR3 is TGTGCCTGGAGTGTTACTCCTTTCACTGAAGCTTTCTTT. It codes for CAWSVTPFTEAFF.

This sequence joins TRBV25-1 and TRBJ2-2, with D perhaps assigned TRBD1 or TRBD2 (5 bases each). With 6 bases removed from V and 6 bases from J, the gap between germline ends came to 17 bases. From germline, CDR1 is MGHDK and CDR2 SYGVNS. The CDR3 contains 15 residues. The CDR3 region is CASRADWGSAGELFF. The CDR3 DNA is TGTGCCAGCAGGGCTGACTGGGGGTCGGCCGGGGAGCTGTTTTTT.

The rearrangement links TRBV10-1 to TRBJ1-4; D unclear. This CDR3 region has 14 residues. Germline V CDR1 and CDR2: WNHNN, SYGVQD (reference sequence). V lost 6 bases and J 2 bases, leaving 10 bases between the germline ends. CDR3 DNA sequence: TGCGCCAGCAGCGACGGTAGTACTAATGAAAAACTGTTTTTT. It translates to CASSDGSTNEKLFF.

The chain has TRBV3-1 (or the pseudogene TRBV3-2) and TRBJ2-7, with 8 nucleotides matching TRBD1. V trimming: 2 bases; J trimming: 7 bases; junction bases outside the gene matches: 4. The CDR3 consists of 13 residues. Looked up from germline, CDR1 is LGHDT and CDR2 is YNNKEL (reference sequence). CDR3 DNA sequence: TGTGCCAGCAGCCAACAGGGGGCGAGGGAGCAGTACTTC. Translation gives CASSQQGAREQYF.

The V call is TRBV11-2, the J call TRBJ2-3; 8 positions match TRBD1. V lost 5 bases, J lost 3 bases, and 10 bases stayed unmatched. CDR1 is SGHAT and CDR2 is FQNNGV in the germline V gene. The CDR3 extends over 16 amino acids. This CDR3 reads CASSRSGGRKTDTQYF. The CDR3 region has the DNA TGTGCCAGCAGCCGATCAGGGGGCAGGAAGACAGATACGCAGTATTTT. Variable domain in full (rest from reference TRBV11-2 and TRBJ2-3): EAGVAQSPRYKIIEKRQSVAFWCNPISGHATLYWYQQILGQGPKLLIQFQNNGVVDDSQLPKDRFSAERLKGVDSTLKIQPAKLEDSAVYLCASSRSGGRKTDTQYFGPGTRLTVL.

The chain links TRBV6-5 to TRBJ1-2; 12 bases align to TRBD1. Unmatched junction bases numbered 6, after V lost 4 bases and J lost 6 bases. The germline V gene encodes CDR1 MNHEY and CDR2 SVGAGI. The CDR3 loop spans 15 amino acids. CDR3 region: CASSSAGQGADGYTF. CDR3 sequence (DNA): TGTGCCAGCAGTTCCGCGGGACAGGGGGCAGATGGCTACACCTTC.

As DNA, the CDR3 is TGCGCCAGCAGCGGCGGGGGGCCGATTTCAATCAACGAGCAGTACTTC. Translated: CASSGGGPISINEQYF. The gene calls are TRBV5-1 and TRBJ2-7; 8 bases fit TRBD2. Germline CDR1 reads SGHRS; CDR2 reads YFSETQ. V was clipped by 4 bases and J by 5 bases; unmatched bases: 14. This CDR3 has 16 amino acids.

The chain couples TRBV11-2 to TRBJ2-1; 7 bases line up with TRBD2. Trimming cost V 0 bases and J 11 bases; bases outside gene matches: 4. This CDR3 has 13 amino acids. Germline V gene data show CDR1 as SGHAT and CDR2 as FQNNGV. The chain's CDR3 is CASSLDLRGKQFF. For the CDR3, the DNA is TGTGCCAGCAGCTTAGACTTGCGGGGGAAGCAGTTCTTC.

This chain connects TRBV30 to TRBJ1-5; D perhaps matches TRBD1 (5 bases). The CDR3 is 16 residues long. CDR1 is GTSNPN and CDR2 is SVGIG in the germline V gene (reference sequence). V lost 0 bases and J lost 5, with 17 bases in between. The CDR3 loop reads CAWSVRSGVGDQPQHF. CDR3 DNA sequence: TGTGCCTGGAGTGTACGGTCGGGGGTGGGTGATCAGCCCCAGCATTTT.

The genes are TRBV29-1 and TRBJ2-1; maybe TRBD2 (5 bases). This CDR3 is built from 13 residues. Germline V gene sequence: CDR1 SQVTM, CDR2 ANQGSEA. Trimming removed 8 bases at V and 10 bases at J, with 21 bases between. In nucleotides, the CDR3 is TGCAGCCTACGGGAAAGCGGAACACCGGAGCAGTTCTTC. It codes for CSLRESGTPEQFF.